This T cell receptor (beta chain) was sequenced for a study of shared clonotypes between healthy human individuals (dated by TCRdb to between 2020 and 2021). About the study as a whole: The cohort included three men and a couple of women between 18 and 49 years of age. For each donor, three plates each were used for CD4 naive and CD4 memory, two plates were used for CD8 naive, and one plate was used for CD8 memory. Blood TCR repertoires of a handful of healthy adults were deeply sequenced to estimate repertoire size and the extent of clonotype sharing between individuals. Libraries were prepared and TCR repertoires were sequenced by different laboratories using diverse techniques, in order to increase sequencing depth and limit assay-specific biases. Between about 0.8 and 9 billion PBMCs per donor were obtained by leukapheresis.

The donors were healthy, HIV-negative adults with no recently reported acute infections or vaccinations. Every donor was a Caucasian adult living in Nashville, Tennessee, USA. Magnetic negative selection was used to enrich CD4+ T cells, after which naive cells were positively selected on CD45RA and the negative fraction became the memory subset. Blood was obtained by leukapheresis, after which PBMCs were separated by Ficoll-Histopaque density gradient centrifugation and cryopreserved in liquid nitrogen vapor phase. Purity and quantity of every magnetically sorted T cell population were checked by analytical flow cytometry. Genomic DNA was isolated from every sorted fraction and measured by UV absorbance on a Nanodrop 2000c. Note on this clone: Its recognized antigen is unknown. Base qualities are not provided; no much larger clone lies one nucleotide away.

Summary of the overall study and its limitations: Sampling was restricted to blood, and TCR repertoires in tissues likely differ from the TCR repertoires found in blood. Compared with non-shared clonotypes, clonotypes shared by all four sorted-subset donors had higher generation probabilities. The small number of donors limited the genetic and exposure-history diversity represented. Incomplete sequencing was indicated by rarefaction of sorted-subset datasets, despite the large sequencing depth. Larger estimated clonotype richness was generally found for naive subsets than for memory subsets. Pairwise subsampling led to the expectation that sequencing depth would affect the degree of clonotype sharing among donors. Approximately 5% of naive CD4, more than 3% of naive CD8, 2.3% of memory CD4, and around 0.42% of memory CD8 clonotypes were shared across several donors.

TCR CDR3 regions were amplified from genomic DNA by multiplex PCR using the deep immunoSEQ assay. Genomic DNA extracted from each cell subset was distributed evenly over all wells of several immunoSEQ 96-well plates, and each plate served as one replicate. For sorted subsets, each replicate PCR was loaded with about 0.2 ug genomic DNA, equivalent to about 30,000 T cell genomes. Purified libraries were measured with a Qubit 3.0 fluorometer, size-checked on a Bioanalyzer 2100, and measured again with the KAPA Library Quantification kit. Every immunoSEQ 96-well plate was sequenced on a separate single-read 150-cycle Illumina NextSeq 550 flow cell. The authors' pipeline ran thus. The immunoSEQ output contained only junctional sequences without quality scores, so filtering could not match that applied to full-length reads. Sequences were annotated with PyIR, a Python wrapper for IgBLAST v1.9, using IMGT germline references to assign V/J genes and CDR3. Reads were filtered out if the reads had weak V/J assignments (E-value above 1e-6), no CDR3, stop codons, out-of-frame junctions, or ambiguous translated residues. V3J clonotypes were defined by identical inferred V gene, J gene, and CDR3 amino acid sequence. To compute the percentage overlap between repertoires, the number of shared unique clonotypes was divided by the size of the smaller repertoire. RTK rarefaction, the Chao1 estimator, and Recon v2.1 estimates of unobserved clonotypes were used to assess repertoire richness. Generation probabilities for all TCRbeta clonotypes obtained by the gDNA method from a handful of donors were computed using OLGA. As stored in TCRdb, this immuneACCESS dataset retains in-frame rearrangements with V and J assigned. A fraction of the clones does not appear; measured against another copy, unresolved V genes explain less than half of the discrepancy, and the remainder lacks a known reason. V and J calls and clone size are those listed in that table; D and trimming were worked out from the DNA. The sample table contains some 1.5 million clones; only one count was recorded for approximately 98% of them. The ten largest make up about 0.4% of the sample.

V is trimmed back by 2 bases and J by 0 bases, and the junction contains 9 bases that no gene match accounts for. The CDR3 has 18 amino acids, counting the end cysteine and phenylalanine. Only the CDR3 DNA is retained, 54 bases long and in frame from the first base. Looking up the germline V gene yields CDR1 MDHEN and CDR2 SYDVKM. Material for sequencing was naive CD4+ T cells sorted from blood. The cell subset or site label corresponds to: CD45RA+ positively selected. The rearrangement joined TRBV28 to TRBJ2-4, and 8 junction bases match TRBD2. The TCR sequence derives from a man aged 30-40 years in good health. The DNA reads as follows: TGTGCCAGCAGTTTACCCTCTACACTAGCGGTAGCCAAAAACATTCAGTACTTC. This encodes CASSLPSTLAVAKNIQYF.